This entry is about one T cell receptor beta chain. The antigen is unknown. The data stem from a study of cytomegalovirus exposure and HLA in healthy donors. Researchers ran the PCR with 60 Vbeta and 13 Jbeta primers. TCRdb keeps only in-frame clones here, not all; method: immunoSEQ multiplex PCR. Of 110,000 to 150,000 clones listed, more than 75% are singletons. The CDR3 spans 14 residues. The V gene's germline CDR1 is SGDLS and CDR2 YYNGEE. The J segment lost 6 bases and the V segment lost 3 bases, leaving 7 bases of the junction unmatched. Whole-study results and caveats: Cytomegalovirus-associated TCR beta chains were listed, numbering some 150. One cluster of highly shared sequence variants probably arose as a sequencing artifact.

The J gene is TRBJ1-1, the V gene TRBV9; TRBD1 agrees at 8 bases. Sequenced input: PBMCs. This TCR was sampled from a woman between 18 and 29 years old in good health and CMV-seropositive. The CDR3 DNA reads TGTGCCAGCAGCGGACAGGGGCGGATGTCTGAAGCTTTCTTT. Its protein product is CASSGQGRMSEAFF.